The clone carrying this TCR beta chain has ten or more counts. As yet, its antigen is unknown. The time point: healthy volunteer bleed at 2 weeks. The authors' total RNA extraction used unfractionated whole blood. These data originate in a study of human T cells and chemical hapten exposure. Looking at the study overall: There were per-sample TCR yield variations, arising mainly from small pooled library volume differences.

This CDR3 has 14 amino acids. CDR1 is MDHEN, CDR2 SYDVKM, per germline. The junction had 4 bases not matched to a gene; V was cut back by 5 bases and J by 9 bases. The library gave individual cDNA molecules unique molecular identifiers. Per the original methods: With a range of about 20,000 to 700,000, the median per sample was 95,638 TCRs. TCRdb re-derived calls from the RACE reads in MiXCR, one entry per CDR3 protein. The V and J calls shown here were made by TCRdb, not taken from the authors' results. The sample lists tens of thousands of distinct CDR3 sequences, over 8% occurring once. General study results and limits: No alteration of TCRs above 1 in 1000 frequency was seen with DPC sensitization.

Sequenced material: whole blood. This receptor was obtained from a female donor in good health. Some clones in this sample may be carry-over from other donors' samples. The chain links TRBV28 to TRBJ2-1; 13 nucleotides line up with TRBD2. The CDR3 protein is CASSRTSGSGEQFF. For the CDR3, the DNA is TGTGCCAGCAGTAGGACTAGCGGGAGTGGTGAGCAGTTCTTC. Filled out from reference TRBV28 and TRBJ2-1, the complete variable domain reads DVKVTQSSRYLVKRTGEKVFLECVQDMDHENMFWYRQDPGLGLRLIYFSYDVKMKEKGDIPEGYSVSREKKERFSLILESASTNQTSMYLCASSRTSGSGEQFFGPGTRLTVL.